Listed below are T cell receptor beta chains from one sample, sequenced in a study of CD8 T cells in ankylosing spondylitis. TCRdb reprocessed the 5' RACE reads with MiXCR, giving one entry per CDR3 protein. Of fewer than 550,000 distinct CDR3 sequences detected, approximately 5% appear once; the ten largest clones hold around 3.5%. Sequencing was carried out using blood, either unsorted or a sorted T cell fraction (not recorded which). The receptors derive from a male donor with ankylosing spondylitis. Both conserved end residues are part of each CDR3. A D gene is named only where the DNA matches it firmly. Clone size is shown for a subset of rows, as once, few, many or a class of expanded clone.

CASSQGGQGYTGELFF | TGTGCCAGCAGCCAAGGGGGACAGGGGTACACCGGGGAGCTGTTTTTT | TRBJ2-2 | TRBV3-1 | TRBD1 | NA
CASSFSQRNTIYF | TGTGCCAGCAGCTTCTCACAGCGAAACACCATATATTTT | TRBJ1-3 | TRBV7-9 | NA | many
CSVEEGQGYGDTEAFF | TGCAGCGTTGAAGAAGGACAGGGGTACGGGGACACTGAAGCTTTCTTT | TRBJ1-1 | TRBV29-1 | TRBD1 | many
CASSSDREYEQYF | TGCGCCAGCAGCAGCGACAGGGAGTACGAGCAGTACTTC | TRBJ2-7 | TRBV5-1 | TRBD1 | NA
CASSLIPPGSNIQYF | TGTGCCAGCAGCTTAATCCCCCCGGGTAGCAACATTCAGTACTTC | TRBJ2-4 | TRBV7-9 | NA | many
CASSQGKPYTYEQYF | TGCGCCAGCAGCCAAGGTAAACCGTATACCTACGAGCAGTACTTC | TRBJ2-7 | TRBV4-3 | NA | many
CSTYRWNEQYF | TGCAGTACTTACAGGTGGAACGAGCAGTACTTC | TRBJ2-7 | TRBV20-1 | NA | NA
CASSRGTSGSTDTQYF | TGTGCCAGCAGCAGGGGGACTAGCGGGTCCACAGATACGCAGTATTTT | TRBJ2-3 | TRBV7-2 | TRBD2 | NA
CSARDEQGVGTQYF | TGCAGTGCTAGAGATGAACAGGGGGTTGGTACGCAGTATTTT | TRBJ2-3 | TRBV20-1 | TRBD1 | many
CASSEERAGGQTEAFF | TGTGCCAGCAGCGAGGAGAGGGCAGGGGGTCAGACTGAAGCTTTCTTT | TRBJ1-1 | TRBV5-6 | TRBD1 | many
CASSLDLGPGAEQYF | TGTGCCAGCAGCCTTGACCTGGGACCCGGGGCCGAGCAGTACTTC | TRBJ2-7 | TRBV7-9 | NA | many
CASSYSRGEGYTF | TGTGCCAGCAGTTACTCGCGGGGTGAGGGCTACACCTTC | TRBJ1-2 | TRBV6-5 | NA | many
CASSLGPGRTDTQYF | TGTGCCAGCAGCTTAGGCCCAGGGAGGACAGATACGCAGTATTTT | TRBJ2-3 | TRBV7-2 | NA | NA
CASSRGLAGTGELFF | TGTGCCAGCAGCAGGGGACTAGCGGGCACCGGGGAGCTGTTTTTT | TRBJ2-2 | TRBV9 | TRBD2 | many
CASSSDRGGTEAFF | TGTGCCAGCAGTTCGGACCGCGGGGGCACTGAAGCTTTCTTT | TRBJ1-1 | TRBV9 | NA | many
CASSLGGVNTEAFF | TGTGCCAGCAGTTTAGGGGGGGTGAACACTGAAGCTTTCTTT | TRBJ1-1 | TRBV12-3/TRBV12-4 | NA | many
CASSHAGLAKEETQYF | TGCGCCAGCAGCCACGCCGGACTAGCGAAGGAAGAGACCCAGTACTTC | TRBJ2-5 | TRBV4-3 | TRBD2 | many
CASSQAGRRRTEAFF | TGCGCCAGCAGCCAAGCAGGCAGGAGGAGAACTGAAGCTTTCTTT | TRBJ1-1 | TRBV4-1 | NA | NA
CASSKTSGDYNEQFF | TGTGCCAGCTCTAAGACTAGCGGGGATTACAATGAGCAGTTCTTC | TRBJ2-1 | TRBV6-1 | TRBD2 | many
CASSPYDRDFSTEAFF | TGTGCCAGCTCACCGTACGACAGAGATTTTTCCACTGAAGCTTTCTTT | TRBJ1-1 | TRBV18 | NA | few
CSARGTDNTEAFF | TGCAGTGCTAGAGGGACGGATAACACTGAAGCTTTCTTT | TRBJ1-1 | TRBV20-1 | NA | many
CASSQDPPPYNEQFF | TGCGCCAGCAGCCAAGATCCGCCCCCCTACAATGAGCAGTTCTTC | TRBJ2-1 | TRBV4-3 | NA | many
CSARVGVRQETQYF | TGCAGTGCTAGAGTAGGAGTCAGACAAGAGACCCAGTACTTC | TRBJ2-5 | TRBV20-1 | NA | many
CASSYSDRVGQPQHF | TGTGCCAGCAGTTACTCGGACAGGGTGGGACAGCCCCAGCATTTT | TRBJ1-5 | TRBV6-2/TRBV6-3 | TRBD1 | many